Given below is one T cell receptor beta chain in context. V lost 7 bases, J lost 3 bases, and 5 bases stayed unmatched. Germline V CDR1 and CDR2: SNHLY, FYNNEI. The CDR3 is 15 amino acids. Each participant's cohort was designated according to participant-reported clinical history. The entry originates in a study of blood T cell repertoires in COVID-19. Study as a whole: The cDNA or gDNA used as material had been derived from T cells, B-cell-depleted T cells, or PBMCs.

The repertoire was sequenced with immunoSEQ multiplex PCR; TCRdb's copy has only in-frame clones and lacks some. The profile covers about 250,000 clones, with roughly 90% appearing a single time and about 6.3% taken by the ten largest. The sequence was obtained from a woman in her 30s with acute COVID-19. The sample taken for sequencing was PBMCs or T cells enriched from blood (not recorded which). J is TRBJ1-5 and V is TRBV2; TRBD1 agrees at 11 bases. The CDR3 DNA follows: TGTGCCAGCATGAAAGGACAGGGGGCCAATCAGCCCCAGCATTTT. It codes for CASMKGQGANQPQHF.